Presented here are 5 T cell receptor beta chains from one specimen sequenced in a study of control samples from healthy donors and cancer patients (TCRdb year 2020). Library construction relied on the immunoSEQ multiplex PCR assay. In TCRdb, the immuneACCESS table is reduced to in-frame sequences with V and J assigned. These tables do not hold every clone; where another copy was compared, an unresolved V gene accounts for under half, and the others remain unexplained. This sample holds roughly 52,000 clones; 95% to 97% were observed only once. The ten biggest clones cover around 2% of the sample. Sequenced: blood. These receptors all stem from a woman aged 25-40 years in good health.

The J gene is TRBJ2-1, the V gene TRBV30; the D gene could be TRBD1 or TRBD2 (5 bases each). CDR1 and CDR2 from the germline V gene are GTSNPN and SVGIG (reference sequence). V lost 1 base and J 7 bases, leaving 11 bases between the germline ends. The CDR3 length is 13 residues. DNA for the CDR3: TGTGCCTGGAGTGGGGGGTACAGGAATGAGCAGTTCTTC. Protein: CAWSGGYRNEQFF.

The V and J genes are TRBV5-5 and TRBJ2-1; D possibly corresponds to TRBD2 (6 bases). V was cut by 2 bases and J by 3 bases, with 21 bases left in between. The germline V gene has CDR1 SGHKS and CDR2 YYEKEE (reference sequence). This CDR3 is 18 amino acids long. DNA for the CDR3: TGTGCCAGCAGCTTTATAGCGGACCCTAAGGGGAACTACAATGAGCAGTTCTTC. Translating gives CASSFIADPKGNYNEQFF.

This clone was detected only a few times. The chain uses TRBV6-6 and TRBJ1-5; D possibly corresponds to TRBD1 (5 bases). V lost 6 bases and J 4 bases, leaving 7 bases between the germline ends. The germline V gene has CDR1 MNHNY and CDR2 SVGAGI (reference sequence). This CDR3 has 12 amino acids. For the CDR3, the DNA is TGTGCCAGCAGCTCAGGGAATCAGCCCCAGCATTTT. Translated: CASSSGNQPQHF.

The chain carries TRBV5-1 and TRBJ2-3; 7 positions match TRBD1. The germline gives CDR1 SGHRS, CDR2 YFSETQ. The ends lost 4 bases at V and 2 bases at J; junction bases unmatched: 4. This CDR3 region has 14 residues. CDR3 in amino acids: CASSGDRHTDTQYF. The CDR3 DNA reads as TGCGCCAGCAGCGGGGACAGACACACAGATACGCAGTATTTT.

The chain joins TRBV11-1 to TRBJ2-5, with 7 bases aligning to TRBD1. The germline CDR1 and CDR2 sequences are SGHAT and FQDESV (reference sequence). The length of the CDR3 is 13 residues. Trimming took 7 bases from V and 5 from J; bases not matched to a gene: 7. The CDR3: CASKEQGRETQYF. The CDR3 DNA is TGTGCCAGCAAAGAACAGGGGCGGGAGACCCAGTACTTC.